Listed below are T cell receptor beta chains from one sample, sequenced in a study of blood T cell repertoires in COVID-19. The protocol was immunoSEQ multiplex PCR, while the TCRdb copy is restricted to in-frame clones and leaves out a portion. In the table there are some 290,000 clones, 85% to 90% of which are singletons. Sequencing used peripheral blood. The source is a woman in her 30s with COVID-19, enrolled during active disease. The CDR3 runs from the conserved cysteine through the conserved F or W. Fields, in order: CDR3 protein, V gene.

CDR3 protein: CASSRLTTDTQYF
V gene: TRBV6-5

CDR3 protein: CARGTSGPGELFF
V gene: TRBV7-9

CDR3 protein: CASSLGTSGRGGQETQYF
V gene: TRBV28

CDR3 protein: CSVSTSGTGEQYF
V gene: TRBV29-1

CDR3 protein: CASSPAGTSGSWSYNEQFF
V gene: TRBV5-1

CDR3 protein: CASSRDSYTDTQYF
V gene: TRBV7-9

CDR3 protein: CASSFLGQNTDTQYF
V gene: TRBV28

CDR3 protein: CASSFKGYTGELFF
V gene: TRBV28

CDR3 protein: CASSGQLSSGNTIYF
V gene: TRBV2

CDR3 protein: CASSPAGGSYNSPLHF
V gene: TRBV6-6

CDR3 protein: CASSLRQGDSPLHF
V gene: TRBV9

CDR3 protein: CASGTVYSNQPQHF
V gene: TRBV19

CDR3 protein: CASSLGGSSYNEQFF
V gene: TRBV5-1

CDR3 protein: CASSPGVERGLNTEAFF
V gene: TRBV3-1/TRBV3-2

CDR3 protein: CASSEGTGGAPGNTIYF
V gene: TRBV5-4

CDR3 protein: CASSPWRGQGTLNNQPQHF
V gene: TRBV18

CDR3 protein: CASSKKTTGGMYEQYF
V gene: TRBV21-1

CDR3 protein: CSVEDRGTGVDNEQFF
V gene: TRBV29-1

CDR3 protein: CANSRTGELFF
V gene: TRBV6-5

CDR3 protein: CAIRPVGLRCKETSTDTQYF
V gene: TRBV10-3

CDR3 protein: CASSPPSKGASGANVLTF
V gene: TRBV18

CDR3 protein: CASSRWLAGEETQYF
V gene: TRBV5-4

CDR3 protein: CASRITGTDPGAFF
V gene: TRBV6-5

CDR3 protein: CASSPPQGGTEAFF
V gene: TRBV16

CDR3 protein: CASSQDWPGTRFGHQETQYF
V gene: TRBV3-1/TRBV3-2

CDR3 protein: CASSTQGGGGQPQHF
V gene: TRBV19

CDR3 protein: CASSIRLATYNEQFF
V gene: TRBV19

CDR3 protein: CASSLWSLTGVGYTF
V gene: TRBV28

CDR3 protein: CATRGQGGFYGYTF
V gene: TRBV24-1

CDR3 protein: CASSLAGGRGDNEQFF
V gene: TRBV7-8

CDR3 protein: CASSYNLGGETQYF
V gene: TRBV7-2

CDR3 protein: CASRETGNQPQHF
V gene: TRBV2

CDR3 protein: CASSFGSSSNQPQHF
V gene: TRBV28

CDR3 protein: CASSLAGFSRGGIQYF
V gene: TRBV7-2

CDR3 protein: CTSSQVSRTSGAGDSSDTQYF
V gene: TRBV1

CDR3 protein: CASSSNGQGARGYTF
V gene: TRBV25-1

CDR3 protein: CASSPTGQGDYSGNTIYF
V gene: TRBV18

CDR3 protein: CASSYPSAEETQYF
V gene: TRBV7-9

CDR3 protein: CASSPGLAGVRTGELFF
V gene: TRBV5-4

CDR3 protein: CASSFREDPYEQYF
V gene: TRBV11-2

CDR3 protein: CASSWRKNSNQPQHF
V gene: TRBV27

CDR3 protein: CAWSKDSGGNQPQHF
V gene: TRBV30

CDR3 protein: CATRLFPPGTGDYGYTF
V gene: TRBV27

CDR3 protein: CAISDGSTYGYTF
V gene: TRBV10-3

CDR3 protein: CASSPGTSLPYEQYF
V gene: TRBV9

CDR3 protein: CASSLYSTSGTYNEQFF
V gene: TRBV7-6

CDR3 protein: CASNTGGNEQFF
V gene: TRBV19